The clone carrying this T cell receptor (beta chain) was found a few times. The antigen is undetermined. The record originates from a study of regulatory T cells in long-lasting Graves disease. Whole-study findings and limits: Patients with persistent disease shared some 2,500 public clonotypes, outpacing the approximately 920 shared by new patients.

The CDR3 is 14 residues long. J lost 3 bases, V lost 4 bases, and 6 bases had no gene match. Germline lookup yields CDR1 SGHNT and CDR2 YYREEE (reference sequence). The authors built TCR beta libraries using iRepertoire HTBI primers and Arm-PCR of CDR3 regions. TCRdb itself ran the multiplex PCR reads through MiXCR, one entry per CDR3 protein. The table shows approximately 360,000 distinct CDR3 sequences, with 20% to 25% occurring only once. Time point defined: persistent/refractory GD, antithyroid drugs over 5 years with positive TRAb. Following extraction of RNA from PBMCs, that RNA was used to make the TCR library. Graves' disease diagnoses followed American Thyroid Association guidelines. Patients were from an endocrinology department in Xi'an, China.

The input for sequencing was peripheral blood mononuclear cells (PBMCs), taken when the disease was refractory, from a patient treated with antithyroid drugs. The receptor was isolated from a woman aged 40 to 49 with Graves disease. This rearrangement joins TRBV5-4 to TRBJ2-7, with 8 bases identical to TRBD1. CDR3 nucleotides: TGTGCCAGCAGCCAAGGACAGGGAGGCTACGAGCAGTACTTC. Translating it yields CASSQGQGGYEQYF.